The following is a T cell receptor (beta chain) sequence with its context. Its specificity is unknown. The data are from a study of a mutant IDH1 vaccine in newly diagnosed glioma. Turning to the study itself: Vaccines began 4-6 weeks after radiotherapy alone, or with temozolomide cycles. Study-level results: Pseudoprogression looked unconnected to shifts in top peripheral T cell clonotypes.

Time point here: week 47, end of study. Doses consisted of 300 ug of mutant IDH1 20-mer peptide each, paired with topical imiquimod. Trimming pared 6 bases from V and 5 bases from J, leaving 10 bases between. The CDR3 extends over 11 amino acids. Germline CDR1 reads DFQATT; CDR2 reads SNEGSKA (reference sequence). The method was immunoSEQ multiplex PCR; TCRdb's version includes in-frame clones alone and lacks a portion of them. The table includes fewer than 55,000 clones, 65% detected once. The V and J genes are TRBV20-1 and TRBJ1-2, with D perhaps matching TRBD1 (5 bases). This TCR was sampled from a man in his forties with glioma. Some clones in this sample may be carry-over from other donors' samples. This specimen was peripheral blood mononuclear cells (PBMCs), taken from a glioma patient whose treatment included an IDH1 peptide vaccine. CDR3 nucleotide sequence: TGCAGTGCCACGGACAAGTATGGCTACACCTTC. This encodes CSATDKYGYTF.